This T cell receptor (beta chain) was observed in a study of OX40 agonist ivuxolimab in advanced cancers. Looking at the study overall: Prior anti-PD-1, anti-PD-L1 or anti-CTLA-4 therapy was allowed; roughly 40% had some. The study, taken as a whole, reports: More expanded clones were found, on average, in CD8+ than in CD4+ T cells.

Trimming pared 0 bases from V and 1 base from J, leaving 12 bases between. The CDR3 runs to 16 residues. Germline values: CDR1 SGDLS, CDR2 YYNGEE. On cycle 4 day 1 and cycle 7 day 1, as well as at baseline, blood was sampled. The repertoire was sequenced with immunoSEQ multiplex PCR; TCRdb's copy has only in-frame clones and lacks some. The sample consists of tens of thousands of clones, about nine tenths of them appearing once. Of note for this clone: No antigen is known for it.

The chain is built from TRBV9 and TRBJ2-3; perhaps TRBD1 as D (6 bases). The origin of this receptor is an adult with an advanced solid tumor such as melanoma, head and neck, liver or kidney cancer. Sequenced material: CD4+ or CD8+ T cells sorted from blood, taken in a trial of the OX40 agonist ivuxolimab. The CDR3 bases are TGTGCCAGCAGCGTAGAACCCCGACAGGGCACAGATACGCAGTATTTT. Translating gives CASSVEPRQGTDTQYF. Filled out from reference TRBV9 and TRBJ2-3, the complete variable domain reads DSGVTQTPKHLITATGQRVTLRCSPRSGDLSVYWYQQSLDQGLQFLIQYYNGEERAKGNILERFSAQQFPDLHSELNLSSLELGDSALYFCASSVEPRQGTDTQYFGPGTRLTVL.